This TCR beta chain is drawn from a study of T-cell reconstitution after alpha-beta-depleted transplantation in children. Notes on the study in general: At one year after transplant, newly produced T cells mostly accounted for T-cell counts and diversity. From surviving recipient T cells and thymic progenitors came the high day-60 TCRbeta diversity observed in some patients. Expanded graft clones, several hundred of them, were reportedly the source of alpha-beta T cells about two months after transplant.

The CDR3 is made up of 15 amino acids. Looked up from germline, CDR1 is SGHTA and CDR2 is FQGTGA. V lost 6 bases and J 0 bases, leaving 15 bases between the germline ends. Unique molecular identifiers featured in how the TCRbeta library was prepared. TCRdb analysed the PCR reads with MiXCR anew, one entry per CDR3 protein. The table records more than 200,000 distinct CDR3 sequences, about 23% of them present only once. With regard to this clonotype: What it binds is unknown.

This receptor was obtained from a girl aged 2 to 9 with Fanconi anemia, due to receive a stem cell transplant. V and J are TRBV7-3 and TRBJ2-7; D not certain. The source was PBMCs, collected before TCRalphabeta/CD19-depleted stem cell transplant. The CDR3 DNA reads as TGTGCCAGCAGTGAAAAGCAGGTTTCCTCCTACGAGCAGTACTTC. It codes for CASSEKQVSSYEQYF. The full variable domain, rest sourced from reference TRBV7-3 and TRBJ2-7, is GAGVSQTPSNKVTEKGKYVELRCDPISGHTALYWYRQSLGQGPEFLIYFQGTGAADDSGLPNDRFFAVRPEGSVSTLKIQRTERGDSAVYLCASSEKQVSSYEQYFGPGTRLTVT.